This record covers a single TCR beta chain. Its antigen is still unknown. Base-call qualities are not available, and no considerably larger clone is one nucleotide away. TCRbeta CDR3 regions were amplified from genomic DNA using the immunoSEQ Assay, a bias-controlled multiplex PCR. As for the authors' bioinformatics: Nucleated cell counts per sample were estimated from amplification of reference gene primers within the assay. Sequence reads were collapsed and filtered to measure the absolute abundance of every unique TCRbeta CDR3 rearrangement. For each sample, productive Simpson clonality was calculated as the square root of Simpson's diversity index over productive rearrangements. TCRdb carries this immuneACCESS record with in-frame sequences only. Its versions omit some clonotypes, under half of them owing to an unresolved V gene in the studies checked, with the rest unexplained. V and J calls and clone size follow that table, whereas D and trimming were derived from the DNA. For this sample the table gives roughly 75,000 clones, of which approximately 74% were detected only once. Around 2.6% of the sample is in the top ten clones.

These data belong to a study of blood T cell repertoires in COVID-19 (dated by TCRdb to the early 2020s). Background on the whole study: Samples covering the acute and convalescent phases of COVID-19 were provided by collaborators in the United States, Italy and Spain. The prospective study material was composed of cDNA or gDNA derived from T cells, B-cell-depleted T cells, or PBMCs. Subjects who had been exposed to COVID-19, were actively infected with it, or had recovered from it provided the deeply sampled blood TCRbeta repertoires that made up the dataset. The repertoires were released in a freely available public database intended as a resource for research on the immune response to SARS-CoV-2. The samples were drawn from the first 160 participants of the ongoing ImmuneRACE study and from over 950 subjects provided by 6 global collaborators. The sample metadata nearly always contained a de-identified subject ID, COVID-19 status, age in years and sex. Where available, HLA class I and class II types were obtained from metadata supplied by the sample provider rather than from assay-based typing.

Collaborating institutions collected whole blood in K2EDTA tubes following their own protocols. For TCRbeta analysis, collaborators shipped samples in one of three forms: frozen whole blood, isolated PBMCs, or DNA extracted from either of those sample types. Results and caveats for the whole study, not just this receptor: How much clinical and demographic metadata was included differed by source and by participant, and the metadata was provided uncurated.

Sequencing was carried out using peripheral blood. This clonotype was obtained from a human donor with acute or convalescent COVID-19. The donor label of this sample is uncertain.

The base sequence is TGTGCCAGCAGTACGGACAGGTTGGCCGGGGAGCTGTTTTTT. It codes for CASSTDRLAGELFF. Here the chain combines TRBV6-5 and TRBJ2-2; 7 bases in between match TRBD1. Looking up the germline V gene yields CDR1 MNHEY and CDR2 SVGAGI. V is cut back by 5 bases and J by 6 bases, with 6 bases in the junction unmatched. From cysteine to phenylalanine, the CDR3 is 14 amino acids long. Only CDR3 DNA remains: 42 bases, in frame from the first base.